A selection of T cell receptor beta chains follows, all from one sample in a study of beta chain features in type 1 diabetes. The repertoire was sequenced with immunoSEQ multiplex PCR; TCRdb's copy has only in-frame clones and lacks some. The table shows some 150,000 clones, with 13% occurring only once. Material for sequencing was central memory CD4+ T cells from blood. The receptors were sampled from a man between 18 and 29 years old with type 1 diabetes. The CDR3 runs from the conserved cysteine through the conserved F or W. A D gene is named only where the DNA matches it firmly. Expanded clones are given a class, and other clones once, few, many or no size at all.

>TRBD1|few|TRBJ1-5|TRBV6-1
TGTGCCAGCAGTGAAGACCGGGACAGGGGAAGCCAGCCCCAGCATTTT
CASSEDRDRGSQPQHF
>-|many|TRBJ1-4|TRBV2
TGTGCCAGCAGTGGTCTCTCAGGAGCAACTAATGAAAAACTGTTTTTT
CASSGLSGATNEKLFF
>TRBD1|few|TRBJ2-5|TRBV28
TGTGCCAGCAGTCCGCCGGACGGACAGGGGGCGAAGACCCAGTACTTC
CASSPPDGQGAKTQYF
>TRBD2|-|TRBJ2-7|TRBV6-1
TGTGCCAGCAGTGACCCGGGGGGGAAGTGGGAGCAGTACTTC
CASSDPGGKWEQYF
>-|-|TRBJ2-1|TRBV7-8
TGTGCCAGCAGCTTAGGCCAGGGCGATGAGCAGTTCTTC
CASSLGQGDEQFF
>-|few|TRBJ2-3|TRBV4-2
TGTGCCAGCAGCCAAGACCTACAGGCTAGCACAGATACGCAGTATTTT
CASSQDLQASTDTQYF
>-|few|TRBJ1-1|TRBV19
TGTGCCAGTAGTCCCTTGTGGACAGCTATGAACACTGAAGCTTTCTTT
CASSPLWTAMNTEAFF
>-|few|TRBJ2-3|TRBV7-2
TGTGCCAGCAGCTTCTACACCGCGGGCGCAGATACGCAGTATTTT
CASSFYTAGADTQYF
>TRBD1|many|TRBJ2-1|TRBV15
TGTGCCACCAGCAGAGAGGCACAGGGGGCAAGTGAGCAGTTCTTC
CATSREAQGASEQFF
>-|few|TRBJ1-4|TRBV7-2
TGTGCCAGCAGCCTCCTGGATGAAAAACTGTTTTTT
CASSLLDEKLFF
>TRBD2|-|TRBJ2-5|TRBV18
TGTGCCAGCTCACTCACCCCGGGAGCGGGGTACCAAGAGACCCAGTACTTC
CASSLTPGAGYQETQYF
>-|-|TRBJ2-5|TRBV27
TGTGCCAGCAGACCCCAAGAGACCCAGTACTTC
CASRPQETQYF
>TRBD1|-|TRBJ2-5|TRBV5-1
TGCGCCAGCAGCTTGGGGGACAGGGGAGACGGAGAGACCCAGTACTTC
CASSLGDRGDGETQYF
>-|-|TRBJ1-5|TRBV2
TGTGCCAGCAGGGACACTAATCAGCCCCAGCATTTT
CASRDTNQPQHF
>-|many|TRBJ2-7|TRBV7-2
TGTGCCAGCAGCCCCCCGTGGGCAGGGGAGAACGAGCAGTACTTC
CASSPPWAGENEQYF
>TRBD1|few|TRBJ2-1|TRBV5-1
TGCGCCAGCAGCTTAGCTAGGGGGCCTGGAATTTGGTTCTTC
CASSLARGPGIWFF
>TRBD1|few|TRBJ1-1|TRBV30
TGTGCCTGGAGTTTAGACAGGGGTTCTGAAGCTTTCTTT
CAWSLDRGSEAFF
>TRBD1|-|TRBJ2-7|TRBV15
TGTGCCACCAGCACAGGACAGGGGGGCGAGCAGTACTTC
CATSTGQGGEQYF
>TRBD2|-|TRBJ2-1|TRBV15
TGTGCCACCAGCAGTGGTCCGGGACTAGCGGGGGGGACCGGAGGGGAGCAGTTCTTC
CATSSGPGLAGGTGGEQFF
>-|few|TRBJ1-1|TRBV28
TGTGCCAGCAGCTTGGCTCTAAACACTGAAGCTTTCTTT
CASSLALNTEAFF
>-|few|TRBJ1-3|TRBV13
TGTGCCAGCAGCTCCTCCGACCTCTCAGGCTCTGGAAACACCATATATTTT
CASSSSDLSGSGNTIYF
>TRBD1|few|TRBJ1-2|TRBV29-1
TGCAGCGTGGGACAGGGTCTAGGGGAAAACTATGGCTACACCTTC
CSVGQGLGENYGYTF
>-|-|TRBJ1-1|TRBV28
TGTGCCAGCCTGGACACGTACACTGAAGCTTTCTTT
CASLDTYTEAFF
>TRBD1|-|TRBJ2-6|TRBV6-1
TGTGCCAGCAGTGGGGGACAGAAGAGCTCTGGGGCCAACGTCCTGACTTTC
CASSGGQKSSGANVLTF
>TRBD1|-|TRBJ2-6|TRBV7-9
TGTGCCAGCAGCCCAACGCGGACAGGGTACGGGGCCAACGTCCTGACTTTC
CASSPTRTGYGANVLTF